The present T cell receptor beta chain was sequenced within a study of metastatic and nonmetastatic thyroid tumors. Study-wide context: Repertoire data that came from the blood and tumor or nodule tissue of malignant and benign thyroid patients were compared.

As originally analysed: The distant-metastasis classifier for papillary thyroid cancer was built from CDR3 differences across clinicopathological groups. With MiXCR, TCRdb called clones anew from the PCR reads. These V and J calls are TCRdb output, not the study's own analysis. The table has under 100,000 clones, over 8.5% seen once. This clone has at least ten counts. Patients underwent thyroid surgery, and none had received any treatment before it. The J segment lost 0 bases and the V segment lost 4 bases, leaving 1 base of the junction unmatched. Germline CDR1 and CDR2: SNHLY and FYNNEI. The CDR3 spans 14 residues.

This sequence originates from a female donor with papillary thyroid cancer or a benign thyroid nodule (not recorded which). Some clones in this sample may be carry-over from other donors' samples. The specimen was blood. V gene TRBV2 combines with J gene TRBJ2-3, with 7 bases fitting TRBD2. The CDR3 sequence is CASSVGRSTDTQYF. The CDR3 nucleotides read TGTGCCAGCAGTGTCGGGAGGAGCACAGATACGCAGTATTTT.